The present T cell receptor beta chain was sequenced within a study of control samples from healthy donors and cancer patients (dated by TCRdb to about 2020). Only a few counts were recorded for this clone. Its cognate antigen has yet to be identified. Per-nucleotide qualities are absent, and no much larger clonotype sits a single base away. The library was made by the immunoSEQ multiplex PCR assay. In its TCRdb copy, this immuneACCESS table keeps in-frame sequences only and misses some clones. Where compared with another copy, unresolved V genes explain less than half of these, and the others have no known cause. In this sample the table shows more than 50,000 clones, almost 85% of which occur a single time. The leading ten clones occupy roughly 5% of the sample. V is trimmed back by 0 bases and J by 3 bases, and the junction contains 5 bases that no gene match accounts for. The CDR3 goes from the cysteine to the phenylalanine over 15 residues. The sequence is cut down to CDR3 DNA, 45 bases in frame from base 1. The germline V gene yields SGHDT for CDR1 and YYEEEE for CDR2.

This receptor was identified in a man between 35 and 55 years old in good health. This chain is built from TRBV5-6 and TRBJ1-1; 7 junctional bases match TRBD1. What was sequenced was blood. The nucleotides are TGTGCCAGCAGCTTGGCCAGGGGGATGGACACTGAAGCTTTCTTT. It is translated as CASSLARGMDTEAFF. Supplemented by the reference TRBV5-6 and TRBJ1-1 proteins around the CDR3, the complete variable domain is DAGVTQSPTHLIKTRGQQVTLRCSPKSGHDTVSWYQQALGQGPQFIFQYYEEEERQRGNFPDRFSGHQFPNYSSELNVNALLLGDSALYLCASSLARGMDTEAFFGQGTRLTVV.